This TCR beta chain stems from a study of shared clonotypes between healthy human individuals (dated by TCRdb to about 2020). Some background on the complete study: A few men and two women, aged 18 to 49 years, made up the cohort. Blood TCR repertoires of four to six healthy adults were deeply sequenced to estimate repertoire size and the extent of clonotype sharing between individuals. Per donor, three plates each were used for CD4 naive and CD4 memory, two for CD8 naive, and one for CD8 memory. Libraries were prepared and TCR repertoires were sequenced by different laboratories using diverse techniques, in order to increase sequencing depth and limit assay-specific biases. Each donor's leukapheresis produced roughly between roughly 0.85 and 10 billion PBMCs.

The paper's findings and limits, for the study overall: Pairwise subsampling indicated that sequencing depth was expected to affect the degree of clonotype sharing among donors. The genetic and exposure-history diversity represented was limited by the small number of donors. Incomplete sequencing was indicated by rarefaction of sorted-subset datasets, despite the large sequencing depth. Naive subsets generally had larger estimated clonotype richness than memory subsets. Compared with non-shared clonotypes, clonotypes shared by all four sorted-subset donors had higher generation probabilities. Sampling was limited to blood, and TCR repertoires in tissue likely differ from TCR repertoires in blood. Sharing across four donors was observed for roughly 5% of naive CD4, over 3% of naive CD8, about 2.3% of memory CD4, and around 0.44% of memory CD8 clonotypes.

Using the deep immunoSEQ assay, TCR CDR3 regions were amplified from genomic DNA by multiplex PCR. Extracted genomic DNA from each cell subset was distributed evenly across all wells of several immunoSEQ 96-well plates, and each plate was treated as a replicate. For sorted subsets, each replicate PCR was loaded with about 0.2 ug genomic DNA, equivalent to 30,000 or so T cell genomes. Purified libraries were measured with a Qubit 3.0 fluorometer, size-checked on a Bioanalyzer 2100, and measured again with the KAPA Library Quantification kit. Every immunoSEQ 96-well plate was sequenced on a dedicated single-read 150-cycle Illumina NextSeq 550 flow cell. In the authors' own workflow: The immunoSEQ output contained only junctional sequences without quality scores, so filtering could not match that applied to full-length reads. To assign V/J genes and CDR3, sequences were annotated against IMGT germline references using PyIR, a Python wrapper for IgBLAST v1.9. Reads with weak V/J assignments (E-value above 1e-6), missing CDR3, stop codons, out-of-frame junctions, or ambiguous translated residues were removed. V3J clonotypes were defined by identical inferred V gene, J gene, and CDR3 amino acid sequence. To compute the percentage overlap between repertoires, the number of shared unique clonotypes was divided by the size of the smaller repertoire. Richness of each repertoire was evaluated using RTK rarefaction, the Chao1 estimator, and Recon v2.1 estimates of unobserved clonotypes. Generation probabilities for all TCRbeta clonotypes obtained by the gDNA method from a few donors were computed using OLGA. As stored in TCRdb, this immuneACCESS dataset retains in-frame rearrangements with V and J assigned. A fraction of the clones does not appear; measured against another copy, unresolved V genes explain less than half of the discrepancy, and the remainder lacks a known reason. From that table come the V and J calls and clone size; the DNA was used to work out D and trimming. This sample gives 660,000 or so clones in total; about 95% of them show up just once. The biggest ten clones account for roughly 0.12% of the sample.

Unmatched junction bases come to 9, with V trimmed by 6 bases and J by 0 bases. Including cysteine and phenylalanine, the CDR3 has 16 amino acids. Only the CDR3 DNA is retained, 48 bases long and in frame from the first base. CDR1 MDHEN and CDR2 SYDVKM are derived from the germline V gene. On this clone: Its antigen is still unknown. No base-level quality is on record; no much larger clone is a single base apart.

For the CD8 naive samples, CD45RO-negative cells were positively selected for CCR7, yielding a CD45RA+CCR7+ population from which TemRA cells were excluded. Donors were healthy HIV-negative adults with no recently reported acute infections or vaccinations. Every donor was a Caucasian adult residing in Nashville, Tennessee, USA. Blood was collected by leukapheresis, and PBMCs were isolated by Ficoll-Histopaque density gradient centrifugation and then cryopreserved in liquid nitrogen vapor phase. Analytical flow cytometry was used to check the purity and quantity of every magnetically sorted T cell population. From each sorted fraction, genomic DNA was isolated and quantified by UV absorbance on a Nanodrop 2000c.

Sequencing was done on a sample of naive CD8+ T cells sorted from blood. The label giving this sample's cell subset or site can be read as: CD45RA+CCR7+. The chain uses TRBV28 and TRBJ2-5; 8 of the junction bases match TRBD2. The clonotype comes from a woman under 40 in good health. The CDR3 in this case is CASRPGLDVYQETQYF. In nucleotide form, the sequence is TGTGCCAGCAGACCGGGACTAGATGTATACCAAGAGACCCAGTACTTC. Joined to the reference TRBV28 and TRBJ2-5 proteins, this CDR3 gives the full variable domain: DVKVTQSSRYLVKRTGEKVFLECVQDMDHENMFWYRQDPGLGLRLIYFSYDVKMKEKGDIPEGYSVSREKKERFSLILESASTNQTSMYLCASRPGLDVYQETQYFGPGTRLLVL.